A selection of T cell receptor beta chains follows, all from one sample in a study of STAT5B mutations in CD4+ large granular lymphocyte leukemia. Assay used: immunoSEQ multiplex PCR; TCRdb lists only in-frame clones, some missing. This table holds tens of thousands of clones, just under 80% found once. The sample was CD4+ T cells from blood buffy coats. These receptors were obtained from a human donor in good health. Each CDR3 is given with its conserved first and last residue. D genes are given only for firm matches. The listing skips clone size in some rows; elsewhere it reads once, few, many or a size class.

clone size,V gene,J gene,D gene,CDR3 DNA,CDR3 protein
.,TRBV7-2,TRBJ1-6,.,TGTGCCAGCAGCTCGTGGGGGGGCTCCTATAATTCACCCCTCCACTTT,CASSSWGGSYNSPLHF
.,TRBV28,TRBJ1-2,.,TGTGCCAGCTGGGTCAGAACTAACTATGGCTACACCTTC,CASWVRTNYGYTF
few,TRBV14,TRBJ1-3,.,TGTGCCAGCAGCCAAGAAGGAAACACCATATATTTT,CASSQEGNTIYF
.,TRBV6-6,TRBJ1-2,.,TGTGCCAGCAGTTACTCCGGACGGTATGGCTACACCTTC,CASSYSGRYGYTF
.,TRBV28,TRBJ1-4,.,TGTGCCAGTCGGAAGGGGGGCGCGGGTGAAAAACTGTTTTTT,CASRKGGAGEKLFF
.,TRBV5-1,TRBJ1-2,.,TGCGCCAGCAGCTCAACGGGACCAGCGGTTGGCTACACCTTC,CASSSTGPAVGYTF
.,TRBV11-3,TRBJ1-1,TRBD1,TGTGCCAGCAGCTTAAGCAGGGGGTCCACTGAAGCTTTCTTT,CASSLSRGSTEAFF
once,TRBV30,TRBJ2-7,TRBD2,TGTGCCTACGAAGGGACTAGCGGGAGCAGGTACGAGCAGTACTTC,CAYEGTSGSRYEQYF
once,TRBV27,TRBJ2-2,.,TGTGCCAGCCAGGGACATATAGACACCGGGGAGCTGTTTTTT,CASQGHIDTGELFF
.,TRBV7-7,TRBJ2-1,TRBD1,TGTGCTAGCAGCGCCAGGACAGGGTCAGGGAATGAGCAGTTCTTC,CASSARTGSGNEQFF
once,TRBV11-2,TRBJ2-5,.,TGTGCCAGCAGCCGCGGCGGCGTTGAGACCCAGTACTTC,CASSRGGVETQYF
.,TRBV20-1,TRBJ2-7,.,TGCAGTGCTCGGACTACCTACGAGCAGTACTTC,CSARTTYEQYF
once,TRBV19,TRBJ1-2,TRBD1,TGTGCCAGTAGTATAGATCATAAAACAGGGGCGGCCGGTGGCTACACCTTC,CASSIDHKTGAAGGYTF
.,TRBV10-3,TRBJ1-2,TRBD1,TGTGCCACAGGGACAGGTGGGTTCGGCTACACCTTC,CATGTGGFGYTF
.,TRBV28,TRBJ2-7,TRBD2,TGTGCCAGCATCCGAGCGGGAGAATTACCGTACTTC,CASIRAGELPYF
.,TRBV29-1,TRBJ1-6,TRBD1,TGCAGCGTGGGACAGGGAGGGAATTCACCCCTCCACTTT,CSVGQGGNSPLHF
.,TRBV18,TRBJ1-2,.,TGTGCCAGCTCAGGTTATGGCTACACCTTC,CASSGYGYTF
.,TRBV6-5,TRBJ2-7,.,TGTGCCAGCAAAACAGCCTACGAGCAGTACTTC,CASKTAYEQYF
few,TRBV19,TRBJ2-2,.,TGTGCCAGTATTGGGGTGAACACCGGGGAGCTGTTTTTT,CASIGVNTGELFF
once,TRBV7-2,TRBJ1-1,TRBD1,TGTGCCAGCAGCTGGGGACAGGGGCTTGAAGCTTTCTTT,CASSWGQGLEAFF
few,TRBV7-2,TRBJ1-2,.,TGTGCCAGCAGCCCAGGGGTCGGCTACACCTTC,CASSPGVGYTF
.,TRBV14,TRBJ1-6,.,TGTGCCAGCAGCCAAGGAGGTTTCCCCCCAGATTCACCCCTCCACTTT,CASSQGGFPPDSPLHF
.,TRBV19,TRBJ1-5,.,TGTGCCAGTAGTTGGGGATACAGGGTAGGAAGCAATCAGCCCCAGCATTTT,CASSWGYRVGSNQPQHF
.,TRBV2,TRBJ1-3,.,TGTGCCAGCAGCCAAACAGGACCCTCTGGAAACACCATATATTTT,CASSQTGPSGNTIYF
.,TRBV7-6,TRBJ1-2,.,TGTGCCAGCAGCTCAGGACTTGCGGGGGCAGGCTATGGCTACACCTTC,CASSSGLAGAGYGYTF
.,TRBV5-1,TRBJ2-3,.,TGCGCCAGCAATGGAGGGACTGGGGGCACAGATACGCAGTATTTT,CASNGGTGGTDTQYF
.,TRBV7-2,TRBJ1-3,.,TGTGCCAGCAGCTTTGGCCATTCTGGAAACACCATATATTTT,CASSFGHSGNTIYF
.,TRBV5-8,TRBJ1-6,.,TGTGCCAGCGGGGGGGGTCCCCCCTATAATTCACCCCTCCACTTT,CASGGGPPYNSPLHF
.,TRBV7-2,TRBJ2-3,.,TGTGCCAGCAGCTTAGGTCAGGGAGATACGCAGTATTTT,CASSLGQGDTQYF
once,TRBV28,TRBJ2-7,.,TGTGCCAGCAGTTCATCCGAGCAGTACTTC,CASSSSEQYF
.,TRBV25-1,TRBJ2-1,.,TGTGCCAGCAGTGAACGTGAGCAGTTCTTC,CASSEREQFF
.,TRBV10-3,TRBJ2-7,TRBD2,TGTGCCATCGGTCGGACTAGCGGGAATTACGAGCAGTACTTC,CAIGRTSGNYEQYF
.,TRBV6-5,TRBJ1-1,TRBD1,TGTGCCAGCAGATCCCAAGGGACAGGGGGCGAGGCTTTCTTT,CASRSQGTGGEAFF
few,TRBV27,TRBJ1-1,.,TGTGCCAGCAGTTCCCTTGTCTTTGGGCGCACTGAAGCTTTCTTT,CASSSLVFGRTEAFF
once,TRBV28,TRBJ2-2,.,TGTGCCAGCAGGGGGACGAAGGGTAAAACCCAGTCGAACACCGGGGAGCTGTTTTTT,CASRGTKGKTQSNTGELFF
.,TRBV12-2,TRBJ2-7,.,TGTGCAAGTCGCTTAGCTCGCTACGGGGGGGACGAGCAGTACTTC,CASRLARYGGDEQYF
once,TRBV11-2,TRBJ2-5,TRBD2,TGTGCCAGCAAGGCCGGGACTAGTGGGGAGACCCAGTACTTC,CASKAGTSGETQYF
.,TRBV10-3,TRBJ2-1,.,TGTGCCATCATGCCCTCCTACACCTCCTACAATGAGCAGTTCTTC,CAIMPSYTSYNEQFF
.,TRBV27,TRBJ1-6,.,TGTGCCAGCACTCTTGGGAGGGCTTCCGCACCCCTCCACTTT,CASTLGRASAPLHF
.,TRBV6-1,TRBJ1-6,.,TGTGCCAGCATTCTAGTGGGACACACAAATTCACCCCTCCACTTT,CASILVGHTNSPLHF
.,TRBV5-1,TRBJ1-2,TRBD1,TGCGCCAGCAGCTACGCGCAGGGGGACTATGGCTACACCTTC,CASSYAQGDYGYTF
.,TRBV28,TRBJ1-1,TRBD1,TGTGCCAGCACCGCCGCGGGACAGTCCGCTGAAGCTTTCTTT,CASTAAGQSAEAFF
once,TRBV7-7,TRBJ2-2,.,TGTGCCAGCAGCTTAGAAGTGGGGGCGTTTTACACCGGGGAGCTGTTTTTT,CASSLEVGAFYTGELFF
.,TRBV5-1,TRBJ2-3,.,TGCGCCAGCAGCTTGGACAGTAAGGAAACAGATACGCAGTATTTT,CASSLDSKETDTQYF
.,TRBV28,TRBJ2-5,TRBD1,TGTGCCAGCAGTTTACAGGGGGCGCCGACCCAGTACTTC,CASSLQGAPTQYF
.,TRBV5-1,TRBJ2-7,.,TGCGCCAGCAGCTTGGAGGGGGATTCCTACGAGCAGTACTTC,CASSLEGDSYEQYF
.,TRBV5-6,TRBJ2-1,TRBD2,TGTGCCAGCAGTCGACTAGCGGGGGGGACGTATGAGCAGTTCTTC,CASSRLAGGTYEQFF
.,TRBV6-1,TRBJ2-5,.,TGTGCCAGCAATTTGGGGGGGCCAGGAGAGACCCAGTACTTC,CASNLGGPGETQYF